The clone carrying this TCR beta chain was seen many times. What it binds is unknown. These data come from a study of early T cells in non-severe SARS-CoV-2 infection. The V end lost 2 bases, the J end lost 1 base, and 10 bases lay between the germline ends. Germline CDR1 and CDR2: SGHRS and YFSETQ. The CDR3 runs 14 residues. The protocol attached unique molecular identifiers to individual cDNA molecules. TCRdb passed the 5' RACE reads through MiXCR, listing each CDR3 protein once. Of tens of thousands of distinct CDR3 sequences in the sample, under 7.5% were seen once. Study results and limitations: Anti-spike CD8 responses were favored by VDJdb matching, which missed private and CD4 specificities.

The V call is TRBV5-1, the J call TRBJ2-7, with D possibly being TRBD2 (6 bases). This clonotype originated in an adult who was a healthcare worker with PCR-confirmed SARS-CoV-2 infection or an uninfected control (not recorded which). The sequencing used whole blood, collected at baseline. CDR3 in DNA: TGCGCCAGCAGCTTTGGCGGGGTATCCTACGAGCAGTACTTC. Translating gives CASSFGGVSYEQYF.